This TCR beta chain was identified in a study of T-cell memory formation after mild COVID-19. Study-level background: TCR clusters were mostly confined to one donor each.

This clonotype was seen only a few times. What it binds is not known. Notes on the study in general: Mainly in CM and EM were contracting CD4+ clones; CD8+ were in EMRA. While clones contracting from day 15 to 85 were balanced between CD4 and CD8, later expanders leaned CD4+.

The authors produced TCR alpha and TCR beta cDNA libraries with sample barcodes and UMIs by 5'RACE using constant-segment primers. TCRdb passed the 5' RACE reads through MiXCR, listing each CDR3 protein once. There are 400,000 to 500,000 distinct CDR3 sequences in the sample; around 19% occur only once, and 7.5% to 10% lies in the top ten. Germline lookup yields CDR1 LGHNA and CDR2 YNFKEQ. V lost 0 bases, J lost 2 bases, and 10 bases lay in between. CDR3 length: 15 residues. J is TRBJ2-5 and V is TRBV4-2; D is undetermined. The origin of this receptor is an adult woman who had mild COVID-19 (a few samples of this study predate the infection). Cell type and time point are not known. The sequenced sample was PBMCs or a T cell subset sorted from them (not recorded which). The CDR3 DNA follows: TGTGCCAGCAGCCAAGATGGCGGACCTCAAGAGACCCAGTACTTC. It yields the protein CASSQDGGPQETQYF.